A single sample is the source of the 5 T cell receptor beta chains below, sequenced in a study of OX40 agonist ivuxolimab in advanced cancers. Libraries were prepared by immunoSEQ multiplex PCR; TCRdb keeps only in-frame clonotypes and omits some of them. This sample carries about 92,000 clones, around 80% of them seen once, and the ten largest clones take around 5.8%. This material consisted of CD4+ or CD8+ T cells sorted from blood, taken in a trial of the OX40 agonist ivuxolimab. These receptors all come from an adult with an advanced solid tumor such as melanoma, head and neck, liver or kidney cancer.

This clone was observed a handful of times. The chain links TRBV7-2 to TRBJ2-5, with D uncertain. Germline V gene sequence: CDR1 SGHTA, CDR2 FQGNSA. V was shortened by 1 base and J by 5 bases, with 11 bases between the two germline ends. The CDR3 spans 14 residues. The CDR3: CASSLGARRETQYF. In nucleotides, the CDR3 is TGTGCCAGCAGCTTAGGTGCCCGTCGTGAGACCCAGTACTTC.

This clone is a singleton in its sample. This chain uses TRBV5-6 with TRBJ2-7; D is uncertain. Germline CDR1 is SGHDT and CDR2 is YYEEEE. The CDR3 sequence is 13 residues long. V lost 0 bases and J 2 bases, leaving 6 bases between the germline ends. In DNA form, the CDR3 reads TGTGCCAGCAGCTTGGGCAGTACCTACGAGCAGTACTTC. Its translation: CASSLGSTYEQYF.

This clone was seen only once. This chain connects TRBV12-5 to TRBJ2-7; possibly TRBD1 or TRBD2 for D (5 bases each). Trimming removed 6 bases at V and 6 bases at J, with 18 bases between. This CDR3 has 14 amino acids. Germline values: CDR1 LGHNT, CDR2 FRNRAP. The CDR3 is CASGRGATQGEQYF. DNA for the CDR3: TGTGCTAGTGGGAGAGGGGCGACGCAGGGCGAGCAGTACTTC.

V is TRBV4-1 and J is TRBJ2-1; 10 nucleotides match TRBD2. The CDR3 is made up of 16 amino acids. With 0 bases clipped from V and 4 bases from J, the junction kept 3 bases outside the gene matches. Germline CDR1 is MGHRA and CDR2 is YSYEKL. CDR3 coding DNA: TGCGCCAGCAGCCAAGAGCTAGCGGGAGTATACAATGAGCAGTTCTTC. The encoded protein is CASSQELAGVYNEQFF.

This chain uses TRBV2 with TRBJ2-7; TRBD1 matches at 8 bases. V dropped 6 bases and J dropped 2; count of bases not matched to a gene: 6. The CDR3 length is 14 residues. Germline V gene data show CDR1 as SNHLY and CDR2 as FYNNEI. DNA for the CDR3: TGTGCCAGCAGATTAATGGACAGGGCCTACGAGCAGTACTTC. Translated: CASRLMDRAYEQYF.